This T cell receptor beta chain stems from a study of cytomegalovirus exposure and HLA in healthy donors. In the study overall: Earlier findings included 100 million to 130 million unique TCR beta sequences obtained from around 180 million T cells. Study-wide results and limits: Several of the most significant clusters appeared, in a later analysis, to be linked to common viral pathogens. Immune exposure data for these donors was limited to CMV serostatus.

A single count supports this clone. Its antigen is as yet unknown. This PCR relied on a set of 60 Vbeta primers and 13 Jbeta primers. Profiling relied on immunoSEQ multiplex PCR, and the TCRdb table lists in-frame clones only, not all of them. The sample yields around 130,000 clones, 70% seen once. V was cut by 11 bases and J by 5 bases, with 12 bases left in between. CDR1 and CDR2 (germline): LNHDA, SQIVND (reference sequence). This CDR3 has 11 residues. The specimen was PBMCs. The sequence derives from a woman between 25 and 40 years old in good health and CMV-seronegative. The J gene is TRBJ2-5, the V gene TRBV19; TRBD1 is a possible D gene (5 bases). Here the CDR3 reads CASRVGETQYF. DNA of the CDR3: TGTGCCTCCAGGGTCGGGGAGACCCAGTACTTC.